The clone carrying this TCR beta chain was observed at least ten times. Antigen: not known. The sequenced fragment ends 3 residues before the CDR3 boundary, so the rest is inferred from the germline J gene. Germline V gives CDR1 DFQATT, CDR2 SNEGSKA (reference sequence). The CDR3 has 12 amino acids. Trimming removed 4 bases at V and 8 bases at J, with 12 bases between. Most patients and controls had Caucasian heritage. The source of the sample is a study of T cell clonality in common variable immunodeficiency. Overall study findings and caveats: Fewer deletions and N-nucleotide insertions were reportedly seen in common variable immunodeficiency TCR beta sequences.

Clones were sequenced by immunoSEQ multiplex PCR, and TCRdb holds only the in-frame ones, with some missing. The table lists about 21,000 clones, with no singletons. The receptor comes from a human donor with common variable immunodeficiency. The sequenced material came from peripheral blood mononuclear cells. The rearrangement uses TRBV20-1 and TRBJ2-1; unclear D gene. This CDR3 reads CSATWPPYEQFF. The CDR3 bases that were read are TGCAGTGCTACGTGGCCCCCATATGAG.